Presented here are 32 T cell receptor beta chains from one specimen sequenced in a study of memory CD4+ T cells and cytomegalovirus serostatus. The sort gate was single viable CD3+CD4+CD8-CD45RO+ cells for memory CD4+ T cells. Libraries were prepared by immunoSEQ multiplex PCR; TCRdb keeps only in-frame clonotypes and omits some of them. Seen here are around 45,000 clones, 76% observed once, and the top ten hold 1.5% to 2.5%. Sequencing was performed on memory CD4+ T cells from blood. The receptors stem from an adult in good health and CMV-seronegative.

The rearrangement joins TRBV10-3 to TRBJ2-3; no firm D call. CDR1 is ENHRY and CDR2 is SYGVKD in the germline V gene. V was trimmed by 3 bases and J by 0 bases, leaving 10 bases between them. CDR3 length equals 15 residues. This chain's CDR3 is CAISDKTFSTDTQYF. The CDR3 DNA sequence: TGTGCCATCAGTGATAAGACCTTTAGCACAGATACGCAGTATTTT.

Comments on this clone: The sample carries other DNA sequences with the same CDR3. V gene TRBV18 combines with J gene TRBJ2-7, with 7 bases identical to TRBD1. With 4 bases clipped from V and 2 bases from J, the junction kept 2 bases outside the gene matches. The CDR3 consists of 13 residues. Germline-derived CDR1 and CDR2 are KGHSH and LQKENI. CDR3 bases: TGTGCCAGCTCACTGGGACAGACCTACGAGCAGTACTTC. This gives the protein CASSLGQTYEQYF. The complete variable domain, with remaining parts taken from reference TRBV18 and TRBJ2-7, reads NAGVMQNPRHLVRRRGQEARLRCSPMKGHSHVYWYRQLPEEGLKFMVYLQKENIIDESGMPKERFSAEFPKEGPSILRIQQVVRGDSAAYFCASSLGQTYEQYFGPGTRLTVT.

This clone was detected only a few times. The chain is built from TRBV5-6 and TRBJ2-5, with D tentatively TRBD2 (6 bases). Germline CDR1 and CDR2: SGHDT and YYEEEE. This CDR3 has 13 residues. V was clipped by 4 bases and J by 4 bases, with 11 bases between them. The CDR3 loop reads CASSRLVAETQYF. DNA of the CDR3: TGTGCCAGCAGCCGACTAGTAGCAGAGACCCAGTACTTC.

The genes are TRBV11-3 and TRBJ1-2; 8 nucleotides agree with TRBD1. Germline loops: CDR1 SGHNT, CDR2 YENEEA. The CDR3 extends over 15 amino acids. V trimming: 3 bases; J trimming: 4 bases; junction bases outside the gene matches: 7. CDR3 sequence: CASSFGQGSGYGYTF. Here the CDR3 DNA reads TGTGCCAGCAGCTTTGGACAGGGATCTGGCTATGGCTACACCTTC.

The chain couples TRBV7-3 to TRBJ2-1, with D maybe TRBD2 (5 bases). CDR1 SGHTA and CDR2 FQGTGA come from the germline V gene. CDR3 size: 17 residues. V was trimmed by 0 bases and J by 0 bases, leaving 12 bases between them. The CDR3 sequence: CASSLTPAESSYNEQFF. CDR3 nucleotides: TGTGCCAGCAGCTTAACCCCAGCGGAGAGCTCCTACAATGAGCAGTTCTTC.

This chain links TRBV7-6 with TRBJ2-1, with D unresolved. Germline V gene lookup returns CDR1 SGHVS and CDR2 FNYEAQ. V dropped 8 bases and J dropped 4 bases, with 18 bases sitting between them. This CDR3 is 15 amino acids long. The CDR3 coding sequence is TGTGCCAGCGCTCGTTGGGCCAACAATTACAATGAGCAGTTCTTC. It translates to CASARWANNYNEQFF.

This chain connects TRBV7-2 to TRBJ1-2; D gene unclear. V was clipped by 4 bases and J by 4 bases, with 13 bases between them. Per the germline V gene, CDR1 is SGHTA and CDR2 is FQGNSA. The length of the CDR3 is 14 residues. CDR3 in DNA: TGTGCCAGCAGCTCCGCGGGCGTCGGCTATGGCTACACCTTC. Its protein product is CASSSAGVGYGYTF.

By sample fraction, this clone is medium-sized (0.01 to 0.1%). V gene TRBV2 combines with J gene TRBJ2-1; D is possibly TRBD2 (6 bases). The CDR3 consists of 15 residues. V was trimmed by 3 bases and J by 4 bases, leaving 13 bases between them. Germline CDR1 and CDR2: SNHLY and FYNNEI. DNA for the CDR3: TGTGCCAGCAGTGAGGAGGGTCGGGTTTACAATGAGCAGTTCTTC. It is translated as CASSEEGRVYNEQFF.

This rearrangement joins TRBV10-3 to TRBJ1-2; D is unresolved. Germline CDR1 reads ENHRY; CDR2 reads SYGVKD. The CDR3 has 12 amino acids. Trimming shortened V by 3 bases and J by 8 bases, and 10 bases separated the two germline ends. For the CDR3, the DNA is TGTGCCATCAGTGACCCTACCGGGGGCTACACCTTC. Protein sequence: CAISDPTGGYTF.

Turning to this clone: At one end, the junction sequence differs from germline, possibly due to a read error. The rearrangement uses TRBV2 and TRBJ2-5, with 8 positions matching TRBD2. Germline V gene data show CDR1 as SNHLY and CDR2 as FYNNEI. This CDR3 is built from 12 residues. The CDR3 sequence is CTSRDTGTRQYF. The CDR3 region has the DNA TGTACCAGCAGAGACACCGGGACTAGACAGTACTTC.

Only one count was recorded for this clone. The CDR3 bases are TGTGCCAGCAGCTTGGGGGGCACCCCGTACGAGCAGTACTTC. Its protein product is CASSLGGTPYEQYF. The chain joins TRBV5-6 to TRBJ2-7; D is possibly TRBD1 (5 bases). CDR1 and CDR2 from the germline V gene are SGHDT and YYEEEE. The V gene lost 0 bases and the J gene lost 4 bases, with 11 bases spanning the gap. The length of the CDR3 is 14 residues.

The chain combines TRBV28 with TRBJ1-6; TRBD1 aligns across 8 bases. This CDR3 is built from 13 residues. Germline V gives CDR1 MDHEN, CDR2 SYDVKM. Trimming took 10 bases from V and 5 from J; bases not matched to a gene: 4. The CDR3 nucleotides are TGTGCCACCCGACAGGGGAATAATTCACCCCTCCACTTT. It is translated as CATRQGNNSPLHF.

In DNA, the CDR3 is TGTGCCAGCAGCTCTGGACAGGGTTTGGCCAATGAGCAGTTCTTC. Encoded protein: CASSSGQGLANEQFF. J is TRBJ2-1 and V is TRBV7-9; 8 bases agree with TRBD1. CDR1 and CDR2 (germline): SEHNR, FQNEAQ (reference sequence). J lost 6 bases, V lost 4 bases, and 8 bases had no gene match. The CDR3 covers 15 residues. The whole variable domain, remainder taken from reference TRBV7-9 and TRBJ2-1, is DTGVSQNPRHKITKRGQNVTFRCDPISEHNRLYWYRQTLGQGPEFLTYFQNEAQLEKSRLLSDRFSAERPKGSFSTLEIQRTEQGDSAMYLCASSSGQGLANEQFFGPGTRLTVL.

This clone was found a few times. The CDR3 here is CASSQAGYQPQHF. CDR3 coding DNA: TGCGCCAGCAGCCAAGCTGGGTATCAGCCCCAGCATTTT. J is TRBJ1-5 and V is TRBV4-1; D is uncertain. The length of the CDR3 is 13 residues. V was pared by 1 base and J by 5 bases, with 6 bases between. Germline CDR1 MGHRA, CDR2 YSYEKL.

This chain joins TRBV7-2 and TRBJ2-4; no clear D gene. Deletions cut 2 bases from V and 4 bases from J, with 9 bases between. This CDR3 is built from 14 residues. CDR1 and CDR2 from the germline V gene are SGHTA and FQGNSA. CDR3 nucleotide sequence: TGTGCCAGCAGCTTAAGAAAGGAGAAAAACATTCAGTACTTC. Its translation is CASSLRKEKNIQYF.

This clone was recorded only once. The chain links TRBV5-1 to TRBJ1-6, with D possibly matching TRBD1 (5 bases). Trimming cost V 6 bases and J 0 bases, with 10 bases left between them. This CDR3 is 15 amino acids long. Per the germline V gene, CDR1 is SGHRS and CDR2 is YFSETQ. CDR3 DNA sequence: TGCGCCAGCACGGGGGAAAGCTCCTATAATTCACCCCTCCACTTT. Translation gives CASTGESSYNSPLHF.

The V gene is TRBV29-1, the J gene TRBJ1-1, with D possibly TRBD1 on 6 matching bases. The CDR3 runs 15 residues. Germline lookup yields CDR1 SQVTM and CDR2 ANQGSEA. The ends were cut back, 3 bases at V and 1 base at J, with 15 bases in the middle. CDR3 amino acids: CSVEGASRWNTEAFF. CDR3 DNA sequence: TGCAGCGTTGAGGGGGCGTCAAGGTGGAACACTGAAGCTTTCTTT.

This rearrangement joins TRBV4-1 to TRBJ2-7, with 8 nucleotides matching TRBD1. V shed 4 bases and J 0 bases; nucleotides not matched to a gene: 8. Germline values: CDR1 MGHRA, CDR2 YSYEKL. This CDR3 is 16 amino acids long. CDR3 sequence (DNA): TGCGCCAGCAGCCCAGCACCCAGGGGGCACTCCTACGAGCAGTACTTC. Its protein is CASSPAPRGHSYEQYF.

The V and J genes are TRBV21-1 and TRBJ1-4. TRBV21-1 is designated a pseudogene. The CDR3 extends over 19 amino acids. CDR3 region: CASSKVLGTRTTTNEKLFF. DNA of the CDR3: TGTGCCAGCAGCAAAGTCTTAGGGACGAGGACAACAACTAATGAAAAACTGTTTTTT.

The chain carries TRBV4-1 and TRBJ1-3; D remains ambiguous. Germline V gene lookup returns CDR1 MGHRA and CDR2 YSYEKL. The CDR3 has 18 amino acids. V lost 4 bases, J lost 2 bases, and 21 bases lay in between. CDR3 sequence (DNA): TGCGCCAGCAGCCCCCTACCTCTGCGTCGTAGGACTGGAAACACCATATATTTT. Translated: CASSPLPLRRRTGNTIYF.

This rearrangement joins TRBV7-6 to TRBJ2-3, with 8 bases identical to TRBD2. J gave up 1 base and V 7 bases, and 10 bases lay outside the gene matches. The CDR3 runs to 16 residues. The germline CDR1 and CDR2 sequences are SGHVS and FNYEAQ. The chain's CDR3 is CASTRGGTAGTDTQYF. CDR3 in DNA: TGTGCCAGCACTCGCGGGGGGACGGCGGGCACAGATACGCAGTATTTT.

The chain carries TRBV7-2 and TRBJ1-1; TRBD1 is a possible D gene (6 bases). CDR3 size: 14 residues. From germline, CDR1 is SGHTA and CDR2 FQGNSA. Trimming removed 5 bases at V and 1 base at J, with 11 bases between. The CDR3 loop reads CASSSSRGNTEAFF. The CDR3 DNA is TGTGCCAGCAGCAGCTCCAGGGGGAACACTGAAGCTTTCTTT. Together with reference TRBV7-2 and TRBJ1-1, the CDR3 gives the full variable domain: GAGVSQSPSNKVTEKGKDVELRCDPISGHTALYWYRQSLGQGLEFLIYFQGNSAPDKSGLPSDRFSAERTGGSVSTLTIQRTQQEDSAVYLCASSSSRGNTEAFFGQGTRLTVV.

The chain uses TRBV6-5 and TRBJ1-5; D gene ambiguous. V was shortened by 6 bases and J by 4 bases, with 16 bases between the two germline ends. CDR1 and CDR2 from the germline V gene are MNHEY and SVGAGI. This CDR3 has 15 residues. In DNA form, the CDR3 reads TGTGCCAGCAGGTCCCCAAGGGAGCCAAATCAGCCCCAGCATTTT. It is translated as CASRSPREPNQPQHF.

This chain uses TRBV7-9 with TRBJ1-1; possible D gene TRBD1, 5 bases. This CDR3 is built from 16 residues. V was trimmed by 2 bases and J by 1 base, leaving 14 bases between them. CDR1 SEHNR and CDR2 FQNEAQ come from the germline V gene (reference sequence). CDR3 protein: CASSLREGPRNTEAFF. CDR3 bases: TGTGCCAGCAGCTTACGGGAGGGGCCCAGGAACACTGAAGCTTTCTTT. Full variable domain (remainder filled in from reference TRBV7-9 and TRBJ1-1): DTGVSQNPRHKITKRGQNVTFRCDPISEHNRLYWYRQTLGQGPEFLTYFQNEAQLEKSRLLSDRFSAERPKGSFSTLEIQRTEQGDSAMYLCASSLREGPRNTEAFFGQGTRLTVV.

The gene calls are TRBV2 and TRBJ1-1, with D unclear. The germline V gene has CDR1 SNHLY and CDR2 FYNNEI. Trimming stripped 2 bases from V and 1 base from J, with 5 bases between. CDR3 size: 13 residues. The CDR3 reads CASSELENTEAFF. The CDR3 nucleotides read TGTGCCAGCAGTGAACTGGAGAACACTGAAGCTTTCTTT.

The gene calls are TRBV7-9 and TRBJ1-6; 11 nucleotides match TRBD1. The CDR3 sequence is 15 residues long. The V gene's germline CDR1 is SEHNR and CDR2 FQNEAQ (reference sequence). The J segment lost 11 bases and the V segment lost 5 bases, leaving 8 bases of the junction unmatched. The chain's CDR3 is CASSPPGDRGTPLHF. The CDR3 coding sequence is TGTGCCAGCAGCCCCCCTGGGGACAGGGGGACACCCCTCCACTTT.

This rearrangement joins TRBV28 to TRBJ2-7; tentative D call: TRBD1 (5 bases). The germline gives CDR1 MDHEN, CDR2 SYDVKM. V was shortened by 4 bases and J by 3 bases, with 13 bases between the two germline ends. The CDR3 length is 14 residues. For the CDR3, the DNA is TGTGCCAGCAGTTCCCTGACAGCCGACTACGAGCAGTACTTC. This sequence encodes CASSSLTADYEQYF.

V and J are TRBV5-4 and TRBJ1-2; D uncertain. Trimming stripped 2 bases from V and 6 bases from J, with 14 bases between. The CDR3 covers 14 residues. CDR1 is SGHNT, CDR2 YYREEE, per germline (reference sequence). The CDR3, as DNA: TGTGCCAGCAGCTTATCAGACGCTTCCCATGGCTACACCTTC. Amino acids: CASSLSDASHGYTF. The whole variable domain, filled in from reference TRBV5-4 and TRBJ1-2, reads ETGVTQSPTHLIKTRGQQVTLRCSSQSGHNTVSWYQQALGQGPQFIFQYYREEENGRGNFPPRFSGLQFPNYSSELNVNALELDDSALYLCASSLSDASHGYTFGSGTRLTVV.

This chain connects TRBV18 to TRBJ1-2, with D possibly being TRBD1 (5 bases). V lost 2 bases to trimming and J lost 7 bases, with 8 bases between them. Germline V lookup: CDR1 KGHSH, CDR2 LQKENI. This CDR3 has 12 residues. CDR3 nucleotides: TGTGCCAGCTCACCATCAGGGACTGGCTACACCTTC. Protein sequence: CASSPSGTGYTF.

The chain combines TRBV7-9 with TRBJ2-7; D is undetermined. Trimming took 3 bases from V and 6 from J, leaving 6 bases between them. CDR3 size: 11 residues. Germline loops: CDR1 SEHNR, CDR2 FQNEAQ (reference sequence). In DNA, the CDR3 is TGTGCCAGCAGCTTCGAGTCCGAGCAGTACTTC. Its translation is CASSFESEQYF.

CDR3 in DNA: TGTGCCAGCAGCCAAGGGTTGCAGGGCCAGGGTTATGGCTACACCTTC. Its protein product is CASSQGLQGQGYGYTF. This rearrangement joins TRBV4-2 to TRBJ1-2; tentative D call: TRBD1 (5 bases). The V gene's germline CDR1 is LGHNA and CDR2 YNFKEQ. The CDR3 extends over 16 amino acids. The ends were cut back, 1 base at V and 5 bases at J, with 17 bases in the middle.

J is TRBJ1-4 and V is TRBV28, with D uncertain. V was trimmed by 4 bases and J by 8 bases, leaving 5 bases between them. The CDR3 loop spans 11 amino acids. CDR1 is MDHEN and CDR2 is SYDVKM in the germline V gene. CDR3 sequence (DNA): TGTGCCAGCAGTTCCAAAGAAAAACTGTTTTTT. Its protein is CASSSKEKLFF.